One and the same sample provided the 25 T cell receptor beta chains below, sequenced in a study of blood T cells in healthy people across ages. For the second PCR, which ran for about 7 to 12 cycles, a sample-barcoded 5' primer and a J-beta primer mix were used. TCRdb fed the 5' RACE reads into MiXCR, producing one record per CDR3 protein. This table holds hundreds of thousands of distinct CDR3 sequences, 35% to 60% found once. Sequencing was performed on blood. These TCRs come from a man older than 75 in good health.

The CDR3 DNA reads as TGTGCCAGCAATCTCGCTATAGCGGGAGGCAATGAGCAGTTCTTC. Its translation: CASNLAIAGGNEQFF. V is TRBV12-3 or TRBV12-4 and J is TRBJ2-1, with 10 nucleotides matching TRBD2. The CDR3 totals 15 residues. V dropped 7 bases and J dropped 6; count of bases not matched to a gene: 9.

This clonotype was counted only a few times. This may be a read error: a much more frequent sequence differs by one nucleotide. This chain joins TRBV30 and TRBJ2-4; 9 positions match TRBD2. The CDR3 has 13 amino acids. Germline CDR1 GTSNPN, CDR2 SVGIG (reference sequence). J gave up 13 bases and V 1 base, and 8 bases lay outside the gene matches. CDR3 amino acids: CAWSGQGLAQQYF. CDR3 nucleotides: TGTGCCTGGAGTGGACAAGGACTAGCGCAGCAGTACTTC.

This clonotype has just a few counts. This sequence joins TRBV28 and TRBJ1-5, with D unresolved. The CDR3 length is 14 residues. The germline V gene encodes CDR1 MDHEN and CDR2 SYDVKM. V dropped 5 bases and J dropped 5 bases, with 13 bases sitting between them. The CDR3 protein is CASSRRLDDQPQHF. The DNA of the CDR3 is TGTGCCAGCAGTCGGAGACTAGACGATCAGCCCCAGCATTTT.

This clonotype was recorded many times. This chain links TRBV27 with TRBJ2-6; D possibly corresponds to TRBD1 (6 bases). The CDR3 is 15 residues long. Germline CDR1 MNHEY, CDR2 SMNVEV (reference sequence). The germline V and J ends were trimmed by 3 bases and 2 bases, with 8 bases remaining between them. Written as DNA, the CDR3 is TGTGCCAGCAGTTTCGGGACACCTGGGGCCAACGTCCTGACTTTC. It is translated as CASSFGTPGANVLTF.

Only a few counts were recorded for this clonotype. The V and J genes are TRBV12-3 or TRBV12-4 and TRBJ2-4; D might be TRBD1 (5 bases). Gene TRBJ2-7 matches the end of the DNA better, so the J call may be wrong. CDR3 length: 14 residues. Here the CDR3 reads CASSFQGWVGEQYF. In nucleotides, the CDR3 is TGTGCCAGCAGTTTCCAGGGATGGGTGGGCGAGCAGTACTTC.

The J gene is TRBJ2-1, the V gene TRBV20-1; 9 nucleotides line up with TRBD1. This CDR3 spans 12 amino acids. Per germline, CDR1 DFQATT and CDR2 SNEGSKA (reference sequence). V was pared by 4 bases and J by 10 bases, with 5 bases of the junction left unmatched. CDR3 coding DNA: TGCAGTGCTAAACAGGGGGCCCAGGAGCAGTTCTTC. It is translated as CSAKQGAQEQFF.

This clonotype is a singleton in its sample. This sequence joins TRBV20-1 and TRBJ1-2, with 8 bases identical to TRBD1. After removal of 6 bases from V and 3 bases from J, the junction contained 12 bases not matched to a gene. The CDR3 totals 15 residues. In germline, CDR1 is DFQATT, CDR2 SNEGSKA (reference sequence). CDR3 nucleotide sequence: TGCAGTGCCCCGACGACAGGGGAGGTCGACTATGGCTACACCTTC. It is translated as CSAPTTGEVDYGYTF.

This rearrangement joins TRBV6-5 to TRBJ2-1, with a tentative D call TRBD1 (7 bases). The germline V and J ends were trimmed by 2 bases and 5 bases, with 16 bases remaining between them. CDR1 is MNHEY, CDR2 SVGAGI, per germline. This CDR3 region has 16 residues. The DNA of the CDR3 is TGTGCCAGCAGTTACGCGGCAGGGGGGACGCACAATGAGCAGTTCTTC. Translation gives CASSYAAGGTHNEQFF.

The chain employs TRBV28 and TRBJ2-7; TRBD2 agrees at 8 bases. Germline CDR1 reads MDHEN; CDR2 reads SYDVKM. Trimming cost V 10 bases and J 0 bases; bases outside gene matches: 26. This CDR3 comprises 20 residues. The CDR3 region has the DNA TGTGCCACCCTTCCGCCTGGGACGGGAGGGGAAGGACTGAACTCCTACGAGCAGTACTTC. This translates into CATLPPGTGGEGLNSYEQYF.

V and J are TRBV2 and TRBJ2-5, with 8 bases fitting TRBD2. V was clipped by 4 bases and J by 2 bases; unmatched bases: 3. This CDR3 is built from 14 residues. Germline V gene sequence: CDR1 SNHLY, CDR2 FYNNEI. The CDR3 sequence is CASSAIAGQETQYF. In DNA form, the CDR3 reads TGTGCCAGCAGTGCGATAGCGGGGCAAGAGACCCAGTACTTC.

This clonotype was recorded a few times. J is TRBJ2-3 and V is TRBV27; D ambiguous. Germline loops: CDR1 MNHEY, CDR2 SMNVEV (reference sequence). Trimming removed 6 bases at V and 2 bases at J, with 24 bases between. This CDR3 is 18 amino acids long. The CDR3 reads CASSNPGWGRKPTDTQYF. CDR3 bases: TGTGCCAGCAGCAATCCCGGGTGGGGTAGAAAACCCACAGATACGCAGTATTTT.

Remarks on this clonotype: The junction departs from the called germline gene at one end, perhaps through a read error. The rearrangement uses TRBV4-2 and TRBJ2-6, with D maybe TRBD2 (6 bases). The CDR3 length is 17 residues. The germline gives CDR1 LGHNA, CDR2 YNFKEQ. The chain's CDR3 is CASSQDPLGTGANALTF. The CDR3 DNA follows: TGTGCCAGCAGCCAAGATCCCCTCGGGACTGGGGCCAACGCCCTGACTTTC.

The chain couples TRBV7-9 to TRBJ2-1, with 7 bases lining up with TRBD1. CDR1 SEHNR and CDR2 FQNEAQ come from the germline V gene (reference sequence). This CDR3 has 15 amino acids. The J segment lost 4 bases and the V segment lost 6 bases, leaving 9 bases of the junction unmatched. CDR3 nucleotide sequence: TGTGCCAGCAGTTTACTGGGGACAGTTTACAATGAGCAGTTCTTC. It specifies CASSLLGTVYNEQFF.

This clonotype was observed a handful of times. The CDR3 DNA sequence: TGCAGTGCTGAGGGCGCGGGAGGCTCCTACAATGAGCAGTTCTTC. Amino acids: CSAEGAGGSYNEQFF. The rearrangement joins TRBV20-1 to TRBJ2-1; 8 bases fit TRBD2. Germline assignment: CDR1 DFQATT and CDR2 SNEGSKA (reference sequence). V dropped 5 bases and J dropped 0; count of bases not matched to a gene: 6. The CDR3 totals 15 residues.

This clonotype was found a few times. This sequence joins TRBV20-1 and TRBJ2-1; 10 nucleotides align to TRBD2. There are 15 residues in the CDR3. Trimming removed 3 bases from V and 5 bases from J; junction bases left unmatched: 7. CDR1 is DFQATT and CDR2 is SNEGSKA in the germline V gene (reference sequence). Here the CDR3 DNA reads TGCAGTGCTAGTTCAGCCAGCGGGAGGGACAATGAGCAGTTCTTC. The encoded protein is CSASSASGRDNEQFF.

This chain uses TRBV4-2 with TRBJ2-1, with 7 positions matching TRBD1. CDR1 is LGHNA and CDR2 is YNFKEQ in the germline V gene. This CDR3 contains 15 residues. The J segment lost 7 bases and the V segment lost 4 bases, leaving 10 bases of the junction unmatched. CDR3 loop: CASSLVGDSRNEQFF. For the CDR3, the DNA is TGTGCCAGCAGCCTAGTTGGGGACAGTAGGAATGAGCAGTTCTTC.

V usage is TRBV5-1 and J usage is TRBJ2-3; D is possibly TRBD2 (6 bases). Germline V lookup: CDR1 SGHRS, CDR2 YFSETQ. The CDR3 spans 15 residues. V was shortened by 4 bases and J by 0 bases, with 12 bases between the two germline ends. The CDR3 DNA reads TGCGCCAGCAGCCCAAACGGGGGTAGCACAGATACGCAGTATTTT. This codes for CASSPNGGSTDTQYF.

The genes are TRBV4-2 and TRBJ2-5; maybe TRBD1 (5 bases). Judging by the DNA end, TRBJ2-7 fits better; the J call may be wrong. CDR1 is LGHNA, CDR2 YNFKEQ, per germline. The CDR3 consists of 15 residues. CDR3 loop: CASSHKNRWLYEQYF. Written as DNA, the CDR3 is TGTGCCAGCAGCCACAAGAACAGGTGGCTCTACGAGCAGTACTTC.

This chain uses TRBV7-9 with TRBJ1-5; tentative D call: TRBD1 (6 bases). Looked up from germline, CDR1 is SEHNR and CDR2 is FQNEAQ (reference sequence). The CDR3 runs 15 residues. Deletions cut 5 bases from V and 1 base from J, with 12 bases between. CDR3 bases: TGTGCCAGCAGCGAGGGACATTTGAGCAATCAGCCCCAGCATTTT. This codes for CASSEGHLSNQPQHF.

The chain uses TRBV28 and TRBJ1-6, with unresolved D. V was pared by 6 bases and J by 8 bases, with 14 bases between. Germline CDR1 reads MDHEN; CDR2 reads SYDVKM. CDR3 size: 14 residues. Here the CDR3 reads CASSPGRVDSPLHF. CDR3 nucleotide sequence: TGTGCCAGCAGCCCGGGCCGGGTGGATTCACCCCTCCACTTT.

This clonotype was seen ten or more times. The CDR3 protein is CASSQGLGNYEQYF. Here the CDR3 DNA reads TGCGCCAGCAGCCAAGGACTGGGGAACTACGAGCAGTACTTC. The J gene is TRBJ2-7, the V gene TRBV4-1; D remains unclear. The CDR3 sequence is 14 residues long. V lost 1 base to trimming and J lost 3 bases, with 10 bases between them. Germline values: CDR1 MGHRA, CDR2 YSYEKL.

This chain links TRBV5-1 with TRBJ2-5; TRBD2 matches at 9 bases. The last part of the DNA fits TRBJ2-7 better; the J call may be wrong. CDR1 is SGHRS, CDR2 YFSETQ, per germline. The CDR3 consists of 14 residues. CDR3: CASSYGTSMYEQYF. The CDR3 nucleotides read TGCGCCAGCAGCTATGGGACTAGCATGTACGAGCAGTACTTC.

The chain carries TRBV5-1 and TRBJ2-3; D uncertain. Germline CDR1 reads SGHRS; CDR2 reads YFSETQ. V was clipped by 2 bases and J by 4 bases, with 11 bases between them. CDR3 size: 14 residues. The CDR3 loop reads CASSFSVRPDTQYF. CDR3 in DNA: TGCGCCAGCAGCTTCAGTGTTCGCCCAGATACGCAGTATTTT.

The chain has TRBV29-1 and TRBJ2-7, with TRBD2 matching over 10 bases. The CDR3 spans 13 residues. The germline V gene encodes CDR1 SQVTM and CDR2 ANQGSEA. V dropped 6 bases and J dropped 3; count of bases not matched to a gene: 5. The CDR3 here is CSVSSGSLYEQYF. In DNA, the CDR3 is TGCAGCGTATCTAGCGGGAGTCTCTACGAGCAGTACTTC.

The table lists this clonotype with a few counts. Just one base apart from a much larger clone, this may be a read error. The chain carries TRBV14 and TRBJ2-7; 9 bases line up with TRBD2. The V gene's germline CDR1 is SGHDN and CDR2 FVKESK. This CDR3 spans 16 amino acids. J was trimmed by 7 bases and V by 0 bases; bases with no gene match: 10. The CDR3 loop reads CASSQDRTSGYNEQYF. The DNA for the CDR3 is TGTGCCAGCAGCCAAGATAGAACTAGCGGGTACAATGAGCAGTACTTC.